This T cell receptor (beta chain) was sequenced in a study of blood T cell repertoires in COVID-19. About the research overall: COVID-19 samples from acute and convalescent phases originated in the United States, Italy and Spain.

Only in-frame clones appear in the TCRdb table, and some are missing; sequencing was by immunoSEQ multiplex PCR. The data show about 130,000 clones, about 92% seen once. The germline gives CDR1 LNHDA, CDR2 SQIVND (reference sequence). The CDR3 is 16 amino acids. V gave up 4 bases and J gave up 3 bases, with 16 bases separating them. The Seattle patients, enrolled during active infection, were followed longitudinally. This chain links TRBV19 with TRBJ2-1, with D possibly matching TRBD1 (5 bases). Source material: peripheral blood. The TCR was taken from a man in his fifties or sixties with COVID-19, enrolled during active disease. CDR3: CASSTATGLNYNEQFF. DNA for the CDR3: TGTGCCAGTAGTACCGCTACAGGTTTAAACTACAATGAGCAGTTCTTC.